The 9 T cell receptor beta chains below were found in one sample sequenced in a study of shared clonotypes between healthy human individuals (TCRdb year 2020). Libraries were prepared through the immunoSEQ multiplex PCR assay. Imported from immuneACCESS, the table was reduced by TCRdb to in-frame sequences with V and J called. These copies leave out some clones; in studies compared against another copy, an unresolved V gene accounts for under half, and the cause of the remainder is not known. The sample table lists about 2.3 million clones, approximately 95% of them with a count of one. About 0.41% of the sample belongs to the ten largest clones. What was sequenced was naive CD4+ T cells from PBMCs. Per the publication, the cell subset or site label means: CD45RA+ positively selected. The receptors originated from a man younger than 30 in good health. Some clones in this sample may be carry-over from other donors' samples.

CDR3 sequence reads: CASTLPSAGLGNTIYF. CDR3 DNA sequence: TGTGCCAGCACCCTCCCCTCCGCAGGGTTGGGAAACACCATATATTTT. The chain combines TRBV28 with TRBJ1-3; a weak D match, TRBD1 (5 bases). Germline CDR1 is MDHEN and CDR2 is SYDVKM. Trimming removed 7 bases at V and 4 bases at J, with 20 bases between. The CDR3 loop spans 16 amino acids.

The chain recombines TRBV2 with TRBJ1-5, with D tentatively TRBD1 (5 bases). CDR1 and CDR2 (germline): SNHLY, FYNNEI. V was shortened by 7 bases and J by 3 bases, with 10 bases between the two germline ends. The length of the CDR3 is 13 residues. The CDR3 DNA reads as TGTGCCAGCAACTGGGGCCCCAATCAGCCCCAGCATTTT. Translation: CASNWGPNQPQHF.

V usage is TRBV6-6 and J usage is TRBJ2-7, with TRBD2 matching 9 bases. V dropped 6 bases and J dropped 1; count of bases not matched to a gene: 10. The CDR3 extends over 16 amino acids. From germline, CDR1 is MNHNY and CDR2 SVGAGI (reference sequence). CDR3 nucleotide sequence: TGTGCCAGCAGCCGTTCCCCCGCGGGAGGGTCCTACGAGCAGTACTTC. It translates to CASSRSPAGGSYEQYF.

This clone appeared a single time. CDR3 in DNA: TGTGCCAGCAGCTCATACTCGGACACAGATACGCAGTATTTT. Translation: CASSSYSDTDTQYF. This chain connects TRBV7-6 to TRBJ2-3; D is unclear. This CDR3 has 14 residues. Germline CDR1 SGHVS, CDR2 FNYEAQ. Trimming cost V 4 bases and J 2 bases, with 10 bases left between them.

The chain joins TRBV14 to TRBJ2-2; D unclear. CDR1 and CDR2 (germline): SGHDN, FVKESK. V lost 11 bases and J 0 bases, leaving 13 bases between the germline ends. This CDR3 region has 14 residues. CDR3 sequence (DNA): TGTGCCGTCCGAGGCGCGGCGAACACCGGGGAGCTGTTTTTT. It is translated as CAVRGAANTGELFF.

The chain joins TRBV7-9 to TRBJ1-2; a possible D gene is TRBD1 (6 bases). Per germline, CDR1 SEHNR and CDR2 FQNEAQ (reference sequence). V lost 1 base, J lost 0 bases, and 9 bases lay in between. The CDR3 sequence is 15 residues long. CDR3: CASSLDAGANYGYTF. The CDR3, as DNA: TGTGCCAGCAGCTTAGATGCAGGGGCTAACTATGGCTACACCTTC.

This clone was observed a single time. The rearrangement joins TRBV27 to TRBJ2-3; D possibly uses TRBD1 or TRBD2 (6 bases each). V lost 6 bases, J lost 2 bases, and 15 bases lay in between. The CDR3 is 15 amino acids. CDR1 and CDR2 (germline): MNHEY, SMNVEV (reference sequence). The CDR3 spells CASSQRGANTDTQYF. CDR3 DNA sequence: TGTGCCAGCAGCCAAAGGGGGGCCAACACAGATACGCAGTATTTT.

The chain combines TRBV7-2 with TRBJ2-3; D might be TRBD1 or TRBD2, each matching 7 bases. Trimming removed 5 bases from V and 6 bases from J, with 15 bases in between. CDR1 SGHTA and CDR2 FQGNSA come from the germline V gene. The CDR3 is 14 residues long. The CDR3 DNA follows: TGTGCCAGCAGCCTTCGACAGGGAGGGGATACGCAGTATTTT. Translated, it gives CASSLRQGGDTQYF.

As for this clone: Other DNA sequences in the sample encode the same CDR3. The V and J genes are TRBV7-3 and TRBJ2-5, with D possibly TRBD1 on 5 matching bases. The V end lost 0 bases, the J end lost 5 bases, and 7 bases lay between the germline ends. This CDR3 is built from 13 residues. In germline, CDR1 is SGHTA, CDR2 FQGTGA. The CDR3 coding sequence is TGTGCCAGCAGCTTAACCCGACAGGAGACCCAGTACTTC. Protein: CASSLTRQETQYF.